The clone carrying this T cell receptor beta chain has a single count. Its antigen is unidentified. The data stem from a study of cytomegalovirus exposure and HLA in healthy donors. Study overall: The Caucasian-associated ancestry cluster contained 81% of the approximately 400 genotyped donors.

Primers for the PCR totalled 60 Vbeta and 13 Jbeta. The method was immunoSEQ multiplex PCR; TCRdb's version includes in-frame clones alone and lacks a portion of them. In the table there are 250,000 to 350,000 clones, around 86% of which are singletons. There are 16 residues in the CDR3. With 1 base clipped from V and 10 bases from J, the junction kept 8 bases outside the gene matches. CDR1 is MNHEY, CDR2 SVGAGI, per germline. General study results and limits: Further analysis, carried out later, found HLA-associated TCR beta chains more clonally expanded than equally common other chains. Published work reported that the classifier diagnosed cytomegalovirus status with high specificity and sensitivity.

The sequence was obtained from a man in his forties in good health and CMV-seropositive. J is TRBJ2-1 and V is TRBV6-5, with 12 bases fitting TRBD2. Sample: PBMCs. The DNA for the CDR3 is TGTGCCAGCAGTTACTGGTCTAGCGGGAGGGCCCAGGAGCAGTTCTTC. It encodes CASSYWSSGRAQEQFF.